What follows is one T cell receptor (beta chain) and its context. Template material for amplifying TCR beta CDR3 regions consisted of RNA transcripts. A set of HTBI primers served as the primers for a first-round RT-PCR of the TCR CDR3. MiXCR was run by TCRdb on the multiplex PCR reads, yielding one entry per CDR3 protein. The sample yields hundreds of thousands of distinct CDR3 sequences, 25% seen once. PBMCs were derived from roughly 9.6 ml fresh peripheral blood. Germline V lookup: CDR1 SGHRS, CDR2 YFSETQ. Trimming shortened V by 5 bases and J by 4 bases, and 16 bases separated the two germline ends. The CDR3 contains 15 residues. The record originates from a study of T cells in Graves' hyperthyroidism and ophthalmopathy. Study details: The initial diagnosis was the point when peripheral blood was collected, ahead of any treatment.

The specimen sequenced was blood. The genes are TRBV5-1 and TRBJ2-1; no definite D call. This TCR was recovered from a man aged 45 to 65 with Graves' hyperthyroidism. The CDR3 loop is CASSLGGVVYNEQFF. CDR3 nucleotide sequence: TGCGCCAGCAGTCTTGGCGGTGTTGTATACAATGAGCAGTTCTTC.